The T cell receptor beta chain described here comes from a study of blood T cell repertoires in COVID-19. Sequencing was performed with immunoSEQ multiplex PCR; in TCRdb, only in-frame clones are kept and a portion is missing. This table holds tens of thousands of clones, roughly 80% found once. CDR3 size: 16 residues. V shed 0 bases, J shed 10 bases, and the junction held 9 bases outside the gene matches. The germline V gene has CDR1 SGHRS and CDR2 YFSETQ. This clone was counted many times. The chain combines TRBV5-1 with TRBJ1-6; 8 bases align to TRBD1. The sequence derives from a man between 65 and 85 years old with acute or convalescent COVID-19. The sequencing sample was made of peripheral blood. For the CDR3, the DNA is TGCGCCAGCAGCTTGGGGGTGGTGCAGGGGGCCTCACCCCTCCACTTT. This encodes CASSLGVVQGASPLHF.